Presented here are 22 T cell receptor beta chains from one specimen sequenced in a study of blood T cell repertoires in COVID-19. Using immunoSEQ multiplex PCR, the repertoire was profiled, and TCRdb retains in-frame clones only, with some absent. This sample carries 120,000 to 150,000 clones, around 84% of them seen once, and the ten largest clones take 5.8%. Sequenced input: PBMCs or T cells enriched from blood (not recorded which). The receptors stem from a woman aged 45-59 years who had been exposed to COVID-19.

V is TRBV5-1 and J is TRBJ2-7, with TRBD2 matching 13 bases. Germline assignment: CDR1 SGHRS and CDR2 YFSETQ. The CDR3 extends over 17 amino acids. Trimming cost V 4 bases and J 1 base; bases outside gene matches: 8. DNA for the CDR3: TGCGCCAGCAGCATCCGGACTAGCGGGAGAATTTCCTACGAGCAGTACTTC. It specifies CASSIRTSGRISYEQYF.

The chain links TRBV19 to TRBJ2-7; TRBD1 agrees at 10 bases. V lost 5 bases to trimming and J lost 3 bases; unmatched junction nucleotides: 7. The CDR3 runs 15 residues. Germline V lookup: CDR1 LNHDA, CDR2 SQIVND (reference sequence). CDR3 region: CASSGDRGLNYEQYF. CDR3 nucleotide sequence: TGTGCCAGTAGTGGGGACAGGGGACTTAACTACGAGCAGTACTTC. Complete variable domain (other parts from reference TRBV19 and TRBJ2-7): DGGITQSPKYLFRKEGQNVTLSCEQNLNHDAMYWYRQDPGQGLRLIYYSQIVNDFQKGDIAEGYSVSREKKESFPLTVTSAQKNPTAFYLCASSGDRGLNYEQYFGPGTRLTVT.

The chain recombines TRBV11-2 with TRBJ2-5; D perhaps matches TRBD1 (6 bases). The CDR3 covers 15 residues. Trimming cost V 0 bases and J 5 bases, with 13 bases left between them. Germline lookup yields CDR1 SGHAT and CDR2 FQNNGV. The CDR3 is CASSLEGRRGETQYF. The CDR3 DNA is TGTGCCAGCAGCTTAGAAGGTCGAAGGGGGGAGACCCAGTACTTC.

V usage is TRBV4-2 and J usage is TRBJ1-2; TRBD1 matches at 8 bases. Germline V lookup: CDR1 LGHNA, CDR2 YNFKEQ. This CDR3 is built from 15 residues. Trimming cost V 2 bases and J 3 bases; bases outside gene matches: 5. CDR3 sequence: CASSQTGGRDYGYTF. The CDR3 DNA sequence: TGTGCCAGCAGCCAAACAGGGGGTCGGGACTATGGCTACACCTTC.

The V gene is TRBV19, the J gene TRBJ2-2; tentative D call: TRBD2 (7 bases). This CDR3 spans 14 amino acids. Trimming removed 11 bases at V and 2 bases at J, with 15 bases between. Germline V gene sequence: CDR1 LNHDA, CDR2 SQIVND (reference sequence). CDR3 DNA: TGTGCCGCCCGGGGGGACATTAACACCGGGGAGCTGTTTTTT. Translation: CAARGDINTGELFF.

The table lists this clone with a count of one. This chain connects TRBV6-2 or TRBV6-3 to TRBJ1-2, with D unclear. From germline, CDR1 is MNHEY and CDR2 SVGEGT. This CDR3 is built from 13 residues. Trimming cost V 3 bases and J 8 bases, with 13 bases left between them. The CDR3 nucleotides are TGTGCCAGCAGTTATAAGATGGGCAGCGGCTACACCTTC. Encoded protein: CASSYKMGSGYTF.

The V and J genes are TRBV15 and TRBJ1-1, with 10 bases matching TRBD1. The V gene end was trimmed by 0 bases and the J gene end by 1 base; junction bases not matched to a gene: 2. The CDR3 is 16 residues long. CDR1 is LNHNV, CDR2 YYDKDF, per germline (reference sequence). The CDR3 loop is CATSRDRDRGNTEAFF. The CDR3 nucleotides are TGTGCCACCAGCAGAGACCGGGACAGGGGGAACACTGAAGCTTTCTTT.

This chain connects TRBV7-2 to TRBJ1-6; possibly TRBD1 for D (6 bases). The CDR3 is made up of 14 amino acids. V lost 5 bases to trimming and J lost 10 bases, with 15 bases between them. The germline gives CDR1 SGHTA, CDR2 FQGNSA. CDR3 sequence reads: CASSPVLRGSPLHF. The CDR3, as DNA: TGTGCCAGCAGCCCCGTCCTAAGGGGGTCACCCCTCCACTTT. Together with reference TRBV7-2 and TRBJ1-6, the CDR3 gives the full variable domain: GAGVSQSPSNKVTEKGKDVELRCDPISGHTALYWYRQSLGQGLEFLIYFQGNSAPDKSGLPSDRFSAERTGGSVSTLTIQRTQQEDSAVYLCASSPVLRGSPLHFGNGTRLTVT.

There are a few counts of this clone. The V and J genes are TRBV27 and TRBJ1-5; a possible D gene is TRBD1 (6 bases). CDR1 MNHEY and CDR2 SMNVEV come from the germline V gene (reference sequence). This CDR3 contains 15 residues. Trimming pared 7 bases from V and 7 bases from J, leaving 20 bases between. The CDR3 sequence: CASKTGGGGGQPQHF. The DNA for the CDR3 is TGTGCCAGCAAAACGGGTGGGGGGGGCGGACAGCCCCAGCATTTT.

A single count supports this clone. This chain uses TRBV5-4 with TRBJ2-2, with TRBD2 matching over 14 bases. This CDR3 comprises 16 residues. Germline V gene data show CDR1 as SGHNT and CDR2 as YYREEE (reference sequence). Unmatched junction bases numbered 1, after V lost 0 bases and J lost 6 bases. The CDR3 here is CASSLGGLAGAGELFF. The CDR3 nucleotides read TGTGCCAGCAGCTTGGGGGGACTAGCGGGAGCCGGGGAGCTGTTTTTT.

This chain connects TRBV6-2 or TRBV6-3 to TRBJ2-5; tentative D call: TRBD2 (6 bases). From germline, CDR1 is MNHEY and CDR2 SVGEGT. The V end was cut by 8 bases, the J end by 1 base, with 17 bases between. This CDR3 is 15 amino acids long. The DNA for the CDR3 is TGTGCCAGCCGCCTCGCCGGAGGGAGCCAAGAGACCCAGTACTTC. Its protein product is CASRLAGGSQETQYF.

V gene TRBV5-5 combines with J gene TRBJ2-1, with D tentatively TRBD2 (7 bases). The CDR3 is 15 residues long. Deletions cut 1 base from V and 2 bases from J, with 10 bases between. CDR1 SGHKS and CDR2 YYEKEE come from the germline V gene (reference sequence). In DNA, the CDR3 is TGTGCCAGCAGCTTGTCGGGGGGCACCTACAATGAGCAGTTCTTC. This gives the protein CASSLSGGTYNEQFF.

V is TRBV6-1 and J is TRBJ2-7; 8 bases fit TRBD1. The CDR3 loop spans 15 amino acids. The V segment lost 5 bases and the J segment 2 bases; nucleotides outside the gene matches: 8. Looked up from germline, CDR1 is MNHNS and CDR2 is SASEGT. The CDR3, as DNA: TGTGCCAGCAGTTCGTCCGGGACAGGACCCTACGAGCAGTACTTC. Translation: CASSSSGTGPYEQYF.

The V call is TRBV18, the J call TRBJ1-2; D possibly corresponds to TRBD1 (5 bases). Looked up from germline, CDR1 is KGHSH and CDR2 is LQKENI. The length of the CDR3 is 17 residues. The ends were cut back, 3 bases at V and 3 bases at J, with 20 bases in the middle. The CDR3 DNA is TGTGCCAGCTCACCCACGCGGGACGCACTGGGGGACTATGGCTACACCTTC. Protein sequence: CASSPTRDALGDYGYTF. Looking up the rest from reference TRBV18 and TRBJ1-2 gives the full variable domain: NAGVMQNPRHLVRRRGQEARLRCSPMKGHSHVYWYRQLPEEGLKFMVYLQKENIIDESGMPKERFSAEFPKEGPSILRIQQVVRGDSAAYFCASSPTRDALGDYGYTFGSGTRLTVV.

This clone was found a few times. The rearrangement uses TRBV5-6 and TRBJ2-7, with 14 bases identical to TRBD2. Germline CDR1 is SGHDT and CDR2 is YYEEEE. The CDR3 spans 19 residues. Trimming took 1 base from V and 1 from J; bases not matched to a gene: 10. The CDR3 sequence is CASSLLGLAGAKGSYEQYF. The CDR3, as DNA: TGTGCCAGCAGCTTGCTGGGACTAGCGGGAGCAAAAGGATCCTACGAGCAGTACTTC. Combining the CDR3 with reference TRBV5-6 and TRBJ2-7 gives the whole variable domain DAGVTQSPTHLIKTRGQQVTLRCSPKSGHDTVSWYQQALGQGPQFIFQYYEEEERQRGNFPDRFSGHQFPNYSSELNVNALLLGDSALYLCASSLLGLAGAKGSYEQYFGPGTRLTVT.

CDR3 sequence reads: CSVGGRGGTEAFF. In DNA form, the CDR3 reads TGCAGCGTTGGGGGCCGGGGAGGGACTGAAGCTTTCTTT. The chain uses TRBV29-1 and TRBJ1-1, with a possible D match to TRBD1 (5 bases). Germline-derived CDR1 and CDR2 are SQVTM and ANQGSEA. The CDR3 is 13 amino acids. V shed 4 bases and J shed 5 bases, with 14 bases lying between them.

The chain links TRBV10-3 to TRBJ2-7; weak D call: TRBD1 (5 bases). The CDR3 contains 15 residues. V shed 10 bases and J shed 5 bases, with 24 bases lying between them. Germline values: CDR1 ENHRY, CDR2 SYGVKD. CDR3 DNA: TGTGCCACCAAAGGCTGGTCCAGGGTAAGTGACGAGCAGTACTTC. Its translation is CATKGWSRVSDEQYF.

CDR3: CASSGDSLRNTEAFF. The CDR3 DNA reads TGTGCCAGCAGCGGTGACAGTTTACGGAACACTGAAGCTTTCTTT. This sequence joins TRBV9 and TRBJ1-1, with D perhaps matching TRBD1 (5 bases). Germline V gives CDR1 SGDLS, CDR2 YYNGEE. This CDR3 has 15 amino acids. The V and J ends lost 3 bases and 1 base respectively, with 13 bases between them.

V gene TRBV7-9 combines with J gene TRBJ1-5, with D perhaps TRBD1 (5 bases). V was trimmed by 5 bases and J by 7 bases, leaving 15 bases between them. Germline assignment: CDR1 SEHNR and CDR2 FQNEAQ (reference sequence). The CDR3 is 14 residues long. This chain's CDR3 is CASSLAGYGQPQHF. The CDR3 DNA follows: TGTGCCAGCAGCCTGGCAGGGTATGGCCAGCCCCAGCATTTT.

CDR3 DNA sequence: TGTGCCAGCAGCTTAGGAACGGCAACTAATGAAAAACTGTTTTTT. It yields the protein CASSLGTATNEKLFF. The chain couples TRBV7-6 to TRBJ1-4, with unresolved D. The germline V and J ends were trimmed by 1 base and 0 bases, with 6 bases remaining between them. This CDR3 is built from 15 residues. The V gene's germline CDR1 is SGHVS and CDR2 FNYEAQ. Full variable domain (rest looked up from reference TRBV7-6 and TRBJ1-4): GAGVSQSPRYKVTKRGQDVALRCDPISGHVSLYWYRQALGQGPEFLTYFNYEAQQDKSGLPNDRFSAERPEGSISTLTIQRTEQRDSAMYRCASSLGTATNEKLFFGSGTQLSVL.

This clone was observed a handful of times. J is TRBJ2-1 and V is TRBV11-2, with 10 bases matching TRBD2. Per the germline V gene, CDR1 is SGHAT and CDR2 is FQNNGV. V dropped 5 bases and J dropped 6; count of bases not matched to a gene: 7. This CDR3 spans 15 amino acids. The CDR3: CASSRSGGASNEQFF. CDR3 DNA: TGTGCCAGCAGCCGGAGCGGGGGGGCTTCCAATGAGCAGTTCTTC.

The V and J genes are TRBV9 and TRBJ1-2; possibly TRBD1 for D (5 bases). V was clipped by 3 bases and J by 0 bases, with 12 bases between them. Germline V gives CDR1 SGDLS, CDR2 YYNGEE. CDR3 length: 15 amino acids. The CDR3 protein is CASSESGRANYGYTF. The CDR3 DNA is TGTGCCAGCAGCGAGTCGGGCAGGGCTAACTATGGCTACACCTTC.